One and the same sample provided the 24 T cell receptor beta chains below, sequenced in a study of blood T cells in healthy people across ages. It was with a sample-barcoded 5' primer and a J-beta primer mix that a second PCR of roughly 6 to 11 cycles was run. In TCRdb, the 5' RACE reads were re-called with MiXCR into one record per CDR3 protein. The sample includes fewer than 2 million distinct CDR3 sequences, 35% to 50% of them seen just once. Sequencing input: blood. All receptors come from a human donor in good health.

The sample holds one count of this clonotype. The chain joins TRBV24-1 to TRBJ2-4, with D unclear. The end of the DNA aligns better with TRBJ2-7, so the J call may be wrong. The CDR3 is 16 residues long. The germline gives CDR1 KGHDR, CDR2 SFDVKD. The CDR3 protein is CATSDPLKDGTYEQYF. The CDR3 DNA reads TGTGCCACCAGTGACCCCCTTAAAGACGGTACCTACGAGCAGTACTTC.

This clonotype was detected a few times. The chain has TRBV7-3 and TRBJ1-2, with 9 bases matching TRBD1. With V trimmed by 7 bases and J by 4 bases, 7 bases remained unmatched. This CDR3 region has 14 residues. CDR1 is SGHTA, CDR2 FQGTGA, per germline. CDR3 region: CASNRDRVRYGYTF. The CDR3 DNA follows: TGTGCCAGCAACCGGGACAGGGTGCGCTATGGCTACACCTTC.

The rearrangement uses TRBV5-1 and TRBJ2-2, with D perhaps given as TRBD1 or TRBD2 (6 bases each). The CDR3 sequence is 15 residues long. V shed 4 bases and J shed 6 bases, with 16 bases lying between them. Germline loops: CDR1 SGHRS, CDR2 YFSETQ. CDR3 nucleotides: TGCGCCAGCAGCCCCCCGGGGGCCCCTCCCGGGGAGCTGTTTTTT. It encodes CASSPPGAPPGELFF.

The sample holds one count of this clonotype. The rearrangement uses TRBV7-8 and TRBJ2-5; 8 bases map to TRBD2. Germline CDR1 is SGHVS and CDR2 is FQNEAQ. The V segment lost 1 base and the J segment 11 bases; nucleotides outside the gene matches: 15. This CDR3 spans 16 amino acids. The CDR3, as DNA: TGTGCCAGCAGCTTAGAGACTAGCGAATATTACAATGAGCAGTACTTC. This encodes CASSLETSEYYNEQYF.

In its sample, this clonotype was seen a few times. The V and J genes are TRBV19 and TRBJ1-2; D not certain. The CDR3 loop spans 13 amino acids. Germline V gene data show CDR1 as LNHDA and CDR2 as SQIVND (reference sequence). Trimming pared 10 bases from V and 4 bases from J, leaving 16 bases between. The CDR3 region is CATRPDLTYGYTF. The CDR3 nucleotides are TGTGCCACCCGTCCAGATCTGACCTATGGCTACACCTTC.

V gene TRBV20-1 combines with J gene TRBJ1-5; 9 positions match TRBD1. The V gene's germline CDR1 is DFQATT and CDR2 SNEGSKA (reference sequence). The CDR3 runs to 16 residues. V trimming: 0 bases; J trimming: 5 bases; junction bases outside the gene matches: 8. CDR3 nucleotide sequence: TGCAGTGCTAGAGATAGGAGGACAGGGGCTTATCAGCCCCAGCATTTT. It is translated as CSARDRRTGAYQPQHF.

The CDR3 reads CASRGVGGADTQYF. In nucleotides, the CDR3 is TGCGCCAGCAGAGGAGTGGGGGGTGCAGATACGCAGTATTTT. The genes are TRBV5-1 and TRBJ2-3, with D tentatively TRBD2 (6 bases). Trimming removed 5 bases from V and 4 bases from J, with 14 bases in between. The CDR3 has 14 amino acids. The germline V gene has CDR1 SGHRS and CDR2 YFSETQ. Together with reference TRBV5-1 and TRBJ2-3, the CDR3 gives the full variable domain: KAGVTQTPRYLIKTRGQQVTLSCSPISGHRSVSWYQQTPGQGLQFLFEYFSETQRNKGNFPGRFSGRQFSNSRSEMNVSTLELGDSALYLCASRGVGGADTQYFGPGTRLTVL.

The rearrangement joins TRBV28 to TRBJ2-5; 8 positions match TRBD2. The CDR3 consists of 16 residues. Germline CDR1 MDHEN, CDR2 SYDVKM. With V trimmed by 4 bases and J by 5 bases, 12 bases remained unmatched. The DNA of the CDR3 is TGTGCCAGCAGTTCCTCCGGGACTAGTTATGGGGAGACCCAGTACTTC. It encodes CASSSSGTSYGETQYF. Variable domain in full (rest from reference TRBV28 and TRBJ2-5): DVKVTQSSRYLVKRTGEKVFLECVQDMDHENMFWYRQDPGLGLRLIYFSYDVKMKEKGDIPEGYSVSREKKERFSLILESASTNQTSMYLCASSSSGTSYGETQYFGPGTRLLVL.

This clonotype was picked up many times. The gene calls are TRBV15 and TRBJ2-7; D is possibly TRBD1 (6 bases). The ends were cut back, 3 bases at V and 0 bases at J, with 9 bases in the middle. Looked up from germline, CDR1 is LNHNV and CDR2 is YYDKDF (reference sequence). The CDR3 spans 14 residues. This CDR3 reads CATSSGDTSYEQYF. Written as DNA, the CDR3 is TGTGCCACCAGCAGCGGGGACACCTCCTACGAGCAGTACTTC.

This clonotype was counted only a few times. The CDR3 loop reads CASSPAGGGGYNEQFF. CDR3 nucleotide sequence: TGTGCCAGCAGCCCCGCGGGCGGGGGGGGCTACAATGAGCAGTTCTTC. This chain links TRBV6-5 with TRBJ2-1; 9 bases map to TRBD2. The CDR3 runs 16 residues. CDR1 is MNHEY and CDR2 is SVGAGI in the germline V gene. The V and J ends lost 6 bases and 3 bases, in that order; junction bases with no gene match: 9.

The chain is built from TRBV2 and TRBJ2-5; D gene uncertain. The length of the CDR3 is 14 residues. V lost 11 bases, J lost 0 bases, and 16 bases lay in between. Per germline, CDR1 SNHLY and CDR2 FYNNEI. In DNA, the CDR3 is TGTGCCCGCCAGGCCGCGCCCTACCAAGAGACCCAGTACTTC. Translated: CARQAAPYQETQYF.

In this sample, this clonotype turned up a few times. The CDR3, as DNA: TGTGCCAGCAGCCATACGTCAAGTCAGCCCCAGCATTTT. Translation gives CASSHTSSQPQHF. This sequence joins TRBV7-6 and TRBJ1-5, with D hard to call. V was shortened by 5 bases and J by 6 bases, with 11 bases between the two germline ends. The CDR3 consists of 13 residues. CDR1 SGHVS and CDR2 FNYEAQ come from the germline V gene.

Concerning this clonotype itself: Relative to the germline gene, one junction end is altered; a read error may explain this. J is TRBJ1-1 and V is TRBV3-1; D ambiguous. Germline values: CDR1 LGHDT, CDR2 YNNKEL (reference sequence). The CDR3 extends over 15 amino acids. Here the CDR3 reads CASSQDGPGIRPAFF. The CDR3 coding sequence is TGCGCCAGCAGCCAAGATGGCCCCGGGATTCGGCCAGCTTTCTTT.

The chain uses TRBV4-2 and TRBJ2-1; D is tentatively TRBD1 or TRBD2 (6 bases each). The CDR3 runs to 13 residues. The V gene lost 4 bases and the J gene lost 8 bases, with 12 bases spanning the gap. Germline values: CDR1 LGHNA, CDR2 YNFKEQ. The CDR3 nucleotides are TGTGCCAGCAGCCGCTCAGGGGAGGATGAGCAGTTCTTC. Translating it yields CASSRSGEDEQFF.

On this clonotype itself: This may arise from a read error, as a much more abundant clone is one base away. This sequence joins TRBV29-1 and TRBJ1-1; D gene uncertain. This CDR3 has 12 residues. Germline lookup yields CDR1 SQVTM and CDR2 ANQGSEA. V lost 6 bases, J lost 1 base, and 9 bases lay in between. The CDR3 DNA reads as TGCAGCGTAGGACGGGCGAACACTGAAGCTTTCTTT. It translates to CSVGRANTEAFF.

This rearrangement joins TRBV11-1 to TRBJ1-6, with D possibly matching TRBD1 (5 bases). CDR3 length equals 17 residues. Germline-derived CDR1 and CDR2 are SGHAT and FQDESV (reference sequence). Trimming took 3 bases from V and 8 from J, leaving 20 bases between them. CDR3 nucleotides: TGTGCCAGCAGCTTGATGGGACCGCCGGTCGGGTATTCACCCCTCCACTTT. Amino acids: CASSLMGPPVGYSPLHF.

Concerning this clonotype itself: One junction end does not reproduce the germline sequence, and a read error may be involved. The rearrangement joins TRBV9 to TRBJ2-2; tentative D call: TRBD1 (6 bases). The length of the CDR3 is 16 residues. Looked up from germline, CDR1 is SGDLS and CDR2 is YYNGEE. The chain's CDR3 is CASSARGGPHTGERFF. The CDR3, as DNA: TGTGCCAGCAGCGCCAGAGGGGGTCCCCACACCGGGGAGCGGTTTTTT.

This rearrangement joins TRBV2 to TRBJ2-1; 10 positions match TRBD1. CDR1 is SNHLY and CDR2 is FYNNEI in the germline V gene. The CDR3 loop spans 17 amino acids. The J segment lost 7 bases and the V segment lost 3 bases, leaving 12 bases of the junction unmatched. CDR3 protein: CASSELDRGETLNEQFF. Here the CDR3 DNA reads TGTGCCAGCAGTGAGCTGGACAGGGGGGAAACATTGAATGAGCAGTTCTTC.

The CDR3 DNA follows: TGTGCCAGCTCGCCCCGGGACTCCGGAGCTAACTATGGCTACACCTTC. Translation gives CASSPRDSGANYGYTF. The chain uses TRBV18 and TRBJ1-2; D might be TRBD1 (5 bases). Germline CDR1 KGHSH, CDR2 LQKENI. V dropped 6 bases and J dropped 0 bases, with 17 bases sitting between them. The CDR3 has 16 residues.

This clonotype was counted a few times. The CDR3 here is CASSQDVGQGARGYTF. The CDR3 nucleotides are TGTGCCAGCAGCCAAGATGTGGGACAGGGGGCGAGAGGCTACACCTTC. V and J are TRBV4-2 and TRBJ1-2, with 12 nucleotides matching TRBD1. J gave up 8 bases and V 0 bases, and 7 bases lay outside the gene matches. The CDR3 covers 16 residues. Germline-derived CDR1 and CDR2 are LGHNA and YNFKEQ.

The chain employs TRBV5-1 and TRBJ1-5, with D perhaps matching TRBD1 (5 bases). Trimming took 0 bases from V and 5 from J, leaving 12 bases between them. The CDR3 sequence is 15 residues long. The germline CDR1 and CDR2 sequences are SGHRS and YFSETQ. The CDR3 region has the DNA TGCGCCAGCAGCTTGGCCGTAGGGGCTGATCAGCCCCAGCATTTT. This translates into CASSLAVGADQPQHF. Complete variable domain (other parts from reference TRBV5-1 and TRBJ1-5): KAGVTQTPRYLIKTRGQQVTLSCSPISGHRSVSWYQQTPGQGLQFLFEYFSETQRNKGNFPGRFSGRQFSNSRSEMNVSTLELGDSALYLCASSLAVGADQPQHFGDGTRLSIL.

This clonotype was observed once. The chain employs TRBV20-1 and TRBJ2-1; unclear D gene. V gave up 6 bases and J gave up 1 base, with 7 bases separating them. The CDR3 length is 12 residues. Germline V CDR1 and CDR2: DFQATT, SNEGSKA (reference sequence). CDR3 DNA: TGCAGTGCCGAGCCGTCCTACAATGAGCAGTTCTTC. Protein product: CSAEPSYNEQFF.

The rearrangement links TRBV6-6 to TRBJ1-4; maybe TRBD1 (5 bases). Germline V lookup: CDR1 MNHNY, CDR2 SVGAGI (reference sequence). The CDR3 length is 14 residues. Trimming cost V 6 bases and J 6 bases, with 14 bases left between them. The CDR3 sequence is CASRRTLNDEKLFF. The CDR3 nucleotides read TGTGCCAGCAGGCGGACATTGAACGATGAAAAACTGTTTTTT.

In this sample, this clonotype turned up many times. The genes are TRBV3-1 and TRBJ1-2; no definite D call. Germline loops: CDR1 LGHDT, CDR2 YNNKEL (reference sequence). The CDR3 spans 11 residues. Trimming shortened V by 3 bases and J by 8 bases, and 7 bases separated the two germline ends. The CDR3 here is CASSQAEGYTF. CDR3 DNA sequence: TGTGCCAGCAGCCAGGCCGAAGGCTACACCTTC.